The 17 T cell receptor beta chains given below trace back to one sample, sequenced in a study of cytomegalovirus exposure and HLA in healthy donors. 60 Vbeta and 13 Jbeta primers were used in PCR. Sequenced by immunoSEQ multiplex PCR; TCRdb stores in-frame clones only, minus some. The sample has fewer than 250,000 clones, roughly three quarters seen once; the top ten hold around 1.4%. The sequenced sample consisted of PBMCs. The receptors shown here come from a woman in her forties or fifties in good health and CMV-seronegative.

The chain couples TRBV21-1 to TRBJ1-2; the D call of TRBD1 is as the table states it, not checked on the DNA. TRBV21-1 is a listed pseudogene. CDR3 size: 16 residues. CDR3 in DNA: TGTGCCAGCAGCAAAGCATGCAGGGCTGAAAACTATGGCTACACCTTC. Amino acid sequence: CASSKACRAENYGYTF.

This clone has only one observation. Other DNA sequences from this sample encode an identical CDR3 as well. The CDR3 nucleotides read TGTGCCTGGAGTGTACGGGGGAACACTGAAGCTTTCTTT. Its translation: CAWSVRGNTEAFF. V gene TRBV30 combines with J gene TRBJ1-1; D not certain. This CDR3 contains 13 residues. The V gene lost 0 bases and the J gene lost 1 base, with 6 bases spanning the gap. Germline CDR1 and CDR2: GTSNPN and SVGIG (reference sequence).

The V gene is TRBV19, the J gene TRBJ2-7, with 7 bases fitting TRBD2. This CDR3 comprises 13 residues. V trimming: 2 bases; J trimming: 5 bases; junction bases outside the gene matches: 3. Germline-derived CDR1 and CDR2 are LNHDA and SQIVND (reference sequence). Here the CDR3 DNA reads TGTGCCAGTAGTATAATCCGGGGGGACGAGCAGTACTTC. It is translated as CASSIIRGDEQYF. Supplemented by reference TRBV19 and TRBJ2-7, the full variable domain reads DGGITQSPKYLFRKEGQNVTLSCEQNLNHDAMYWYRQDPGQGLRLIYYSQIVNDFQKGDIAEGYSVSREKKESFPLTVTSAQKNPTAFYLCASSIIRGDEQYFGPGTRLTVT.

The V and J genes are TRBV29-1 and TRBJ2-1, with 9 bases identical to TRBD1. The CDR3 is made up of 15 amino acids. The germline CDR1 and CDR2 sequences are SQVTM and ANQGSEA. J was trimmed by 7 bases and V by 1 base; bases with no gene match: 8. The CDR3 nucleotides read TGCAGCGTTGAAGGCACATCGGACAGGGGAAATGAGCAGTTCTTC. Encoded protein: CSVEGTSDRGNEQFF.

Concerning this clone itself: Other DNA sequences from this sample encode an identical CDR3 as well. The gene calls are TRBV7-9 and TRBJ2-5; D gene uncertain. The CDR3 covers 11 residues. Looked up from germline, CDR1 is SEHNR and CDR2 is FQNEAQ (reference sequence). V lost 5 bases, J lost 2 bases, and 3 bases lay in between. CDR3 in DNA: TGTGCCAGCAGCCCACAAGAGACCCAGTACTTC. Protein product: CASSPQETQYF.

The chain links TRBV9 to TRBJ2-7; 9 nucleotides match TRBD2. V trimming: 3 bases; J trimming: 3 bases; junction bases outside the gene matches: 7. The CDR3 is made up of 15 amino acids. Germline V gene sequence: CDR1 SGDLS, CDR2 YYNGEE. CDR3 DNA: TGTGCCAGCAGCGAGGGCGGGGGGGCCGTCTACGAGCAGTACTTC. Encoded protein: CASSEGGGAVYEQYF.

A single count supports this clone. This sequence joins TRBV7-3 and TRBJ2-3; D may be TRBD2 (6 bases). This CDR3 spans 13 amino acids. From germline, CDR1 is SGHTA and CDR2 FQGTGA. V was cut by 4 bases and J by 6 bases, with 11 bases left in between. The CDR3 sequence is CASSSGGQDTQYF. The CDR3 region has the DNA TGTGCCAGCAGCTCCGGGGGTCAGGATACGCAGTATTTT. Filled out from reference TRBV7-3 and TRBJ2-3, the complete variable domain reads GAGVSQTPSNKVTEKGKYVELRCDPISGHTALYWYRQSLGQGPEFLIYFQGTGAADDSGLPNDRFFAVRPEGSVSTLKIQRTERGDSAVYLCASSSGGQDTQYFGPGTRLTVL.

This clone turned up a few times. The chain has TRBV28 and TRBJ2-2, with 8 positions matching TRBD1. CDR3 size: 15 residues. The germline gives CDR1 MDHEN, CDR2 SYDVKM. V shed 5 bases and J 5 bases; nucleotides not matched to a gene: 7. DNA for the CDR3: TGTGCCAGCAGTCGGACAGGGCGAGGAACCGGGGAGCTGTTTTTT. Amino acid sequence: CASSRTGRGTGELFF.

The chain uses TRBV5-8 and TRBJ2-4; no clear D. This CDR3 has 12 residues. The V and J ends lost 4 bases and 0 bases respectively, with 2 bases between them. Germline V gene sequence: CDR1 SGHTS, CDR2 YDEGEE. The CDR3 loop reads CASSLAKNIQYF. CDR3 sequence (DNA): TGTGCCAGCAGCCTAGCCAAAAACATTCAGTACTTC.

The chain has TRBV5-1 and TRBJ1-2; 8 bases line up with TRBD1. V shed 4 bases and J 3 bases; nucleotides not matched to a gene: 11. The CDR3 sequence is 16 residues long. The germline CDR1 and CDR2 sequences are SGHRS and YFSETQ. Here the CDR3 reads CASSRWTGIRDYGYTF. Written as DNA, the CDR3 is TGCGCCAGCAGCCGCTGGACAGGGATCCGGGACTATGGCTACACCTTC.

V usage is TRBV5-1 and J usage is TRBJ2-5; TRBD1 agrees at 9 bases. Germline V gives CDR1 SGHRS, CDR2 YFSETQ. This CDR3 has 15 amino acids. V lost 5 bases, J lost 5 bases, and 10 bases stayed unmatched. CDR3 DNA sequence: TGCGCCAGCAGGCTAACAGGGGGCTGGAGGGAGACCCAGTACTTC. Its protein is CASRLTGGWRETQYF.

The chain uses TRBV4-3 and TRBJ2-7; D is possibly TRBD1 (9 bases). Trimming removed 4 bases at V and 4 bases at J, with 35 bases between. The length of the CDR3 is 21 residues. CDR1 LGHNA and CDR2 YSLEER come from the germline V gene. DNA for the CDR3: TGCGCCAGCAGCCTTTCCCCCACGGGACAGGGCGCACGGGGGGGCCGGTACGAGCAGTACTTC. This sequence encodes CASSLSPTGQGARGGRYEQYF.

This clone was seen only a few times. The rearrangement uses TRBV19 and TRBJ1-5; unclear D gene. Trimming took off 6 bases at V and 8 bases at J, with 23 bases between the two ends. The germline gives CDR1 LNHDA, CDR2 SQIVND (reference sequence). There are 16 residues in the CDR3. The CDR3 loop reads CASSPWGGRAEEPQHF. In DNA form, the CDR3 reads TGTGCCAGTAGCCCATGGGGAGGACGGGCAGAGGAGCCCCAGCATTTT.

The rearrangement links TRBV25-1 to TRBJ1-1, with 9 bases matching TRBD1. V shed 6 bases, J shed 4 bases, and the junction held 3 bases outside the gene matches. The germline V gene encodes CDR1 MGHDK and CDR2 SYGVNS. CDR3 length: 13 amino acids. CDR3 sequence reads: CASRVTGGTEAFF. DNA for the CDR3: TGTGCCAGCAGGGTGACAGGGGGCACTGAAGCTTTCTTT.

The rearrangement links TRBV6-6 to TRBJ1-1, with TRBD1 matching 8 bases. V shed 4 bases and J 1 base; nucleotides not matched to a gene: 8. CDR3 length equals 16 residues. CDR1 is MNHNY, CDR2 SVGAGI, per germline (reference sequence). CDR3 sequence reads: CASSSPGGPGNTEAFF. CDR3 coding DNA: TGTGCCAGCAGTTCCCCAGGGGGCCCCGGGAACACTGAAGCTTTCTTT.

This sequence joins TRBV4-2 and TRBJ1-2; the match to TRBD1 covers 7 bases. V was clipped by 1 base and J by 2 bases; unmatched bases: 7. Germline CDR1 reads LGHNA; CDR2 reads YNFKEQ. The CDR3 length is 16 residues. The CDR3 nucleotides read TGTGCCAGCAGCCAAGCTCCCGACAGGGCCAACTATGGCTACACCTTC. It translates to CASSQAPDRANYGYTF.

V is TRBV2 and J is TRBJ1-1; D might be TRBD1 (5 bases). CDR3 length: 16 amino acids. The V end lost 7 bases, the J end lost 3 bases, and 21 bases lay between the germline ends. Germline-derived CDR1 and CDR2 are SNHLY and FYNNEI. CDR3: CASTAMRRGSDTEAFF. The CDR3 coding sequence is TGTGCCAGCACTGCGATGAGGAGGGGATCTGACACTGAAGCTTTCTTT.